Each of the 20 T cell receptor beta chains below was sequenced from the same sample in a study of T-cell reconstitution after alpha-beta-depleted transplantation in children. Unique molecular identifiers were incorporated when the TCRbeta library was constructed. TCRdb re-derived calls from the PCR reads in MiXCR, one entry per CDR3 protein. The table shows about 400,000 distinct CDR3 sequences, with around 21% occurring only once. Sample: PBMCs from the stem cell graft donor, taken from the stem cell graft. The origin of the receptors is a human donor who donated a stem cell graft to a child with acute myeloid leukemia.

This clonotype showed up many times. This rearrangement joins TRBV12-3 or TRBV12-4 to TRBJ1-1; D remains ambiguous. This CDR3 has 13 amino acids. Deletions cut 0 bases from V and 4 bases from J, with 6 bases between. CDR3 nucleotide sequence: TGTGCCAGCAGTTTAGCGCCCGGCACTGAAGCTTTCTTT. It translates to CASSLAPGTEAFF.

This clonotype was observed a few times. The J gene is TRBJ2-3, the V gene TRBV5-1; D is unresolved. The germline gives CDR1 SGHRS, CDR2 YFSETQ. Trimming removed 0 bases from V and 0 bases from J, with 11 bases in between. The length of the CDR3 is 16 residues. The CDR3 nucleotides read TGCGCCAGCAGCTTGGACGGATTCGCTAGCACAGATACGCAGTATTTT. Amino acid sequence: CASSLDGFASTDTQYF.

In this sample, this clonotype turned up many times. The V call is TRBV29-1, the J call TRBJ2-3; D remains unclear. The germline V gene has CDR1 SQVTM and CDR2 ANQGSEA. CDR3 length: 15 amino acids. V was clipped by 3 bases and J by 5 bases, with 18 bases between them. CDR3 residues: CSVDFRPKYLDTQYF. Written as DNA, the CDR3 is TGCAGCGTTGATTTCCGCCCTAAGTATTTAGATACGCAGTATTTT.

The chain has TRBV28 and TRBJ2-7; D remains unclear. Germline values: CDR1 MDHEN, CDR2 SYDVKM. The CDR3 extends over 14 amino acids. The V and J ends lost 5 bases and 6 bases respectively, with 17 bases between them. Here the CDR3 reads CASSTPEGYSEQYF. The CDR3 region has the DNA TGTGCCAGCAGTACCCCGGAAGGGTATAGCGAGCAGTACTTC.

J is TRBJ2-3 and V is TRBV29-1, with 13 bases lining up with TRBD2. The J segment lost 3 bases and the V segment lost 4 bases, leaving 13 bases of the junction unmatched. The germline gives CDR1 SQVTM, CDR2 ANQGSEA. The CDR3 extends over 18 amino acids. As DNA, the CDR3 is TGCAGCGTTGCTCGGGGACTAGCGGGGAAGGGGAGAACAGATACGCAGTATTTT. Its protein is CSVARGLAGKGRTDTQYF.

The chain couples TRBV11-1 to TRBJ2-1; 8 nucleotides line up with TRBD2. V was clipped by 4 bases and J by 5 bases; unmatched bases: 10. CDR1 is SGHAT, CDR2 FQDESV, per germline (reference sequence). CDR3 length: 16 residues. The CDR3 sequence: CASSSPGAGVNNEQFF. The CDR3 coding sequence is TGTGCCAGCAGCTCACCCGGAGCGGGAGTGAACAATGAGCAGTTCTTC.

This clonotype was observed many times. The J gene is TRBJ2-7, the V gene TRBV20-1, with TRBD1 matching over 11 bases. V gave up 6 bases and J gave up 4 bases; unmatched junction bases: 5. The CDR3 has 13 residues. Germline V gene sequence: CDR1 DFQATT, CDR2 SNEGSKA (reference sequence). The chain's CDR3 is CSAKGQGVYEQYF. The CDR3 bases are TGCAGTGCCAAGGGACAGGGGGTTTACGAGCAGTACTTC.

There are a few counts of this clonotype. The chain has TRBV7-9 and TRBJ2-3, with a possible D match to TRBD2 (5 bases). CDR1 is SEHNR, CDR2 FQNEAQ, per germline (reference sequence). The CDR3 is 15 residues long. The V end lost 3 bases, the J end lost 2 bases, and 12 bases lay between the germline ends. For the CDR3, the DNA is TGTGCCAGCAGCTTGAGAGGGAGCCACACAGATACGCAGTATTTT. This translates into CASSLRGSHTDTQYF.

This clonotype appeared many times. The chain combines TRBV20-1 with TRBJ2-1; D gene unclear. This CDR3 is built from 11 residues. Germline lookup yields CDR1 DFQATT and CDR2 SNEGSKA (reference sequence). The ends were cut back, 2 bases at V and 10 bases at J, with 9 bases in the middle. The CDR3, as DNA: TGCAGTGCTAGACCCCAGAGCGAGCAGTTCTTC. This codes for CSARPQSEQFF.

The V gene is TRBV6-1, the J gene TRBJ1-1; possibly TRBD1 for D (5 bases). V lost 6 bases, J lost 9 bases, and 8 bases lay in between. The CDR3 runs to 10 residues. In germline, CDR1 is MNHNS, CDR2 SASEGT. This chain's CDR3 is CASREGQAFF. CDR3 coding DNA: TGTGCCAGCAGGGAGGGGCAAGCTTTCTTT.

This clonotype was observed a handful of times. The chain carries TRBV5-1 and TRBJ2-1, with 11 bases that match TRBD2. This CDR3 spans 17 amino acids. Trimming at V came to 0 bases and at J to 3 bases, leaving 5 bases not matched to a gene. Germline V lookup: CDR1 SGHRS, CDR2 YFSETQ. The CDR3 sequence is CASSLADSGRVYNEQFF. The CDR3 DNA reads TGCGCCAGCAGCTTGGCCGATAGCGGGAGGGTCTACAATGAGCAGTTCTTC.

The chain has TRBV10-3 and TRBJ1-4; TRBD1 matches 8 bases. The length of the CDR3 is 15 residues. V shed 4 bases and J 4 bases; nucleotides not matched to a gene: 5. Germline V gene data show CDR1 as ENHRY and CDR2 as SYGVKD. The CDR3 sequence is CAISAGTGNNEKLFF. The DNA for the CDR3 is TGTGCCATCAGTGCAGGGACAGGAAATAATGAAAAACTGTTTTTT.

CDR3 residues: CYGITITAAFTGELFF. In DNA, the CDR3 is TGTTACGGGATCACCATAACCGCAGCCTTCACCGGGGAGCTGTTTTTT. The chain has TRBV9 and TRBJ2-2, with a weak D call TRBD2 (5 bases). Germline V CDR1 and CDR2: SGDLS, YYNGEE. This CDR3 is built from 16 residues. Supplemented by reference TRBV9 and TRBJ2-2, the full variable domain reads DSGVTQTPKHLITATGQRVTLRCSPRSGDLSVYWYQQSLDQGLQFLIQYYNGEERAKGNILERFSAQQFPDLHSELNLSSLELGDSALYFCYGITITAAFTGELFFGEGSRLTVL.

This clonotype was found a few times. The chain carries TRBV7-6 and TRBJ2-1; 11 nucleotides line up with TRBD2. Per the germline V gene, CDR1 is SGHVS and CDR2 is FNYEAQ. The CDR3 contains 16 residues. J gave up 6 bases and V 5 bases, and 9 bases lay outside the gene matches. The CDR3 spells CASSTISGRASNEQFF. CDR3 nucleotides: TGTGCCAGCAGCACCATTAGCGGGAGGGCCTCCAATGAGCAGTTCTTC.

The chain employs TRBV20-1 and TRBJ1-1; 8 bases fit TRBD1. The CDR3 has 14 residues. J lost 4 bases, V lost 1 base, and 5 bases had no gene match. Germline assignment: CDR1 DFQATT and CDR2 SNEGSKA (reference sequence). This chain's CDR3 is CSARVTGGGTEAFF. DNA for the CDR3: TGCAGTGCTAGAGTAACAGGGGGGGGCACTGAAGCTTTCTTT.

This clonotype was picked up a small number of times. A much larger clone differs by one base, so this may be a read error. This chain joins TRBV13 and TRBJ2-1, with D hard to call. Germline CDR1 reads PRHDT; CDR2 reads FYEKMQ (reference sequence). The CDR3 loop spans 11 amino acids. The CDR3 is CASGLDNEQFF. In nucleotides, the CDR3 is TGTGCCAGCGGCTTGGACAATGAGCAGTTCTTC. The whole variable domain, filled in from reference TRBV13 and TRBJ2-1, reads AAGVIQSPRHLIKEKRETATLKCYPIPRHDTVYWYQQGPGQDPQFLISFYEKMQSDKGSIPDRFSAQQFSDYHSELNMSSLELGDSALYFCASGLDNEQFFGPGTRLTVL.

The rearrangement links TRBV27 to TRBJ2-2; 11 nucleotides align to TRBD2. Germline lookup yields CDR1 MNHEY and CDR2 SMNVEV (reference sequence). The J segment lost 6 bases and the V segment lost 6 bases, leaving 3 bases of the junction unmatched. This CDR3 has 14 residues. The CDR3 sequence is CASSLAGGAGELFF. The CDR3 coding sequence is TGTGCCAGCAGCCTAGCGGGAGGCGCCGGGGAGCTGTTTTTT.

In its sample, this clonotype was seen a few times. The V gene is TRBV27, the J gene TRBJ1-2; perhaps TRBD1 as D (5 bases). Germline assignment: CDR1 MNHEY and CDR2 SMNVEV (reference sequence). Trimming left V 6 bases short and J 4 bases short, with 12 bases between. The CDR3 covers 13 residues. This CDR3 reads CASSLGTAYGYTF. The CDR3 region has the DNA TGTGCCAGCAGCCTCGGGACGGCCTATGGCTACACCTTC.

CDR3 bases: TGTGCCAGCAGCCCACCGACTAGCCCTAATGAGCAGTTCTTC. Its translation is CASSPPTSPNEQFF. The V call is TRBV9, the J call TRBJ2-1, with TRBD2 matching 7 bases. In germline, CDR1 is SGDLS, CDR2 YYNGEE. The V segment lost 4 bases and the J segment 7 bases; nucleotides outside the gene matches: 8. The CDR3 extends over 14 amino acids.

This clonotype was seen a handful of times. This chain uses TRBV12-3 or TRBV12-4 with TRBJ2-5; 7 bases agree with TRBD1. Trimming took 4 bases from V and 3 from J; bases not matched to a gene: 11. The CDR3 sequence is 16 residues long. CDR3 in DNA: TGTGCCAGCAGTTCCCCGACAGGGCGGAAGGAAGAGACCCAGTACTTC. It specifies CASSSPTGRKEETQYF.